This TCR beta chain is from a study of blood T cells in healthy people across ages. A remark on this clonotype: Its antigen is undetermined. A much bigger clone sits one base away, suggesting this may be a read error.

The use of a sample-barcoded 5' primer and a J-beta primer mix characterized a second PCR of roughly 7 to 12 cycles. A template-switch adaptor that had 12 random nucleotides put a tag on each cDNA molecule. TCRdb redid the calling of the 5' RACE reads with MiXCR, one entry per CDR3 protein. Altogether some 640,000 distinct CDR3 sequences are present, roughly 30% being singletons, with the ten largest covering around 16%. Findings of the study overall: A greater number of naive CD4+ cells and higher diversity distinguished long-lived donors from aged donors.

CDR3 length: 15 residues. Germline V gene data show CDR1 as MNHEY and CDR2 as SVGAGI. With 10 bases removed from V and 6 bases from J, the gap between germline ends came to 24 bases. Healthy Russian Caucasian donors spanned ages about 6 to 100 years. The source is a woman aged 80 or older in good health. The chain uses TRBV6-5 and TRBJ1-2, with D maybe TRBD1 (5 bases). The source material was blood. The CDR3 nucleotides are TGTGCCACCAGGGAGGAGGCGCAGGCTAGAAATGGCTACACCTTC. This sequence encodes CATREEAQARNGYTF.